This record looks at one T cell receptor (beta chain) sequence and its context. This CDR3 has 15 residues. Germline CDR1 and CDR2: SGHNT and YYREEE (reference sequence). Trimming at V came to 0 bases and at J to 5 bases, leaving 5 bases not matched to a gene. These data belong to a study of T cell changes during pregnancy in multiple sclerosis. The repertoire was sequenced with immunoSEQ multiplex PCR; TCRdb's copy has only in-frame clones and lacks some. This table has just under 85,000 clones, just over 90% appearing once. The sequencing here drew on peripheral blood, taken in the first trimester of pregnancy. The sequence was collected from a female donor with multiple sclerosis, enrolled in a pregnancy study. The genes are TRBV5-4 and TRBJ2-1; 7 positions match TRBD2. The CDR3, as DNA: TGTGCCAGCAGCTTGGCCCCTAGCGGCAACAATGAGCAGTTCTTC. It yields the protein CASSLAPSGNNEQFF. Supplemented by reference TRBV5-4 and TRBJ2-1, the full variable domain reads ETGVTQSPTHLIKTRGQQVTLRCSSQSGHNTVSWYQQALGQGPQFIFQYYREEENGRGNFPPRFSGLQFPNYSSELNVNALELDDSALYLCASSLAPSGNNEQFFGPGTRLTVL.